The 27 T cell receptor beta chains reported below all come from one sample, sequenced in a study of control samples from healthy donors and cancer patients. Libraries were prepared by immunoSEQ multiplex PCR; TCRdb keeps only in-frame clonotypes and omits some of them. The sample has tens of thousands of clones, 80% to 95% seen once. Material for sequencing was blood. The receptors derive from a woman aged 50 to 60 in good health.

The J gene is TRBJ1-4, the V gene TRBV28, with TRBD1 as a possible D gene (6 bases). The CDR3 is 14 amino acids. Germline values: CDR1 MDHEN, CDR2 SYDVKM. V lost 5 bases, J lost 7 bases, and 14 bases lay in between. CDR3 nucleotides: TGTGCCAGCAGTCAACAGGGCTTTCGTGAAAAACTGTTTTTT. Its translation: CASSQQGFREKLFF.

Of note for this clone: One end of the junction is discordant with germline, which a read error may explain. The chain carries TRBV18 and TRBJ1-1; D not resolved. The CDR3 runs 13 residues. Germline CDR1 is KGHSH and CDR2 is LQKENI. CDR3 sequence: CAGSPLENTEAFF. CDR3 DNA: TGTGCCGGCTCACCACTGGAGAACACTGAAGCTTTCTTT. Supplemented by reference TRBV18 and TRBJ1-1, the full variable domain reads NAGVMQNPRHLVRRRGQEARLRCSPMKGHSHVYWYRQLPEEGLKFMVYLQKENIIDESGMPKERFSAEFPKEGPSILRIQQVVRGDSAAYFCAGSPLENTEAFFGQGTRLTVV.

This chain joins TRBV21-1 and TRBJ2-4; the table's D call of TRBD1 was not tested on the DNA. TRBV21-1 is marked as a pseudogene. The CDR3 spans 15 residues. The chain's CDR3 is CASRDRGCPKNIQYF. DNA of the CDR3: TGTGCCAGCCGGGACAGGGGGTGCCCAAAAAACATTCAGTACTTC.

The CDR3 DNA reads as TGTGCCAGCAGCGCCAGGTGGGGGGATGGCTACACCTTC. This sequence encodes CASSARWGDGYTF. V usage is TRBV9 and J usage is TRBJ1-2; D may be TRBD1 (5 bases). Germline values: CDR1 SGDLS, CDR2 YYNGEE. The CDR3 consists of 13 residues. The V end was cut by 3 bases, the J end by 6 bases, with 12 bases between.

CDR3: CASSGAAYNSPLHF. The CDR3 bases are TGTGCCAGCAGTGGGGCCGCCTATAATTCACCCCTCCACTTT. V is TRBV25-1 and J is TRBJ1-6; no clear D. CDR3 length: 14 residues. Looked up from germline, CDR1 is MGHDK and CDR2 is SYGVNS. With 4 bases removed from V and 2 bases from J, the gap between germline ends came to 6 bases.

In this sample, this clone turned up once. The chain has TRBV27 and TRBJ2-5; 7 bases are a match to TRBD2. V shed 6 bases, J shed 7 bases, and the junction held 14 bases outside the gene matches. Germline V CDR1 and CDR2: MNHEY, SMNVEV (reference sequence). The CDR3 is made up of 15 amino acids. The CDR3 reads CASRRATSDGRTQYF. The CDR3 coding sequence is TGTGCCAGCAGGCGGGCAACTAGCGACGGGCGGACCCAGTACTTC.

This CDR3 reads CAISGGTSAEQETQYF. For the CDR3, the DNA is TGTGCCATCAGCGGCGGGACTAGCGCCGAGCAAGAGACCCAGTACTTC. This chain joins TRBV10-3 and TRBJ2-5; the match to TRBD2 covers 10 bases. The germline gives CDR1 ENHRY, CDR2 SYGVKD. V shed 6 bases and J 2 bases; nucleotides not matched to a gene: 9. The CDR3 is made up of 16 amino acids.

The rearrangement links TRBV9 to TRBJ2-3; D is possibly TRBD1 (6 bases). V lost 0 bases and J 4 bases, leaving 15 bases between the germline ends. CDR3 length equals 16 residues. The germline gives CDR1 SGDLS, CDR2 YYNGEE. Written as DNA, the CDR3 is TGTGCCAGCAGCGTAGCCCCTAGTGGGGGCGCAGATACGCAGTATTTT. Its protein product is CASSVAPSGGADTQYF.

The chain joins TRBV11-1 to TRBJ1-4, with D unresolved. CDR3 length: 14 amino acids. CDR1 and CDR2 from the germline V gene are SGHAT and FQDESV (reference sequence). Trimming removed 5 bases at V and 4 bases at J, with 11 bases between. This CDR3 is CASSLRQVNEKLFF. CDR3 in DNA: TGTGCCAGCAGCCTACGGCAGGTTAATGAAAAACTGTTTTTT.

The rearrangement links TRBV18 to TRBJ1-3, with TRBD1 matching 7 bases. Looked up from germline, CDR1 is KGHSH and CDR2 is LQKENI. Trimming took 4 bases from V and 4 from J; bases not matched to a gene: 4. The CDR3 runs to 14 residues. The CDR3 protein is CASSQGAQGNTIYF. CDR3 sequence (DNA): TGTGCCAGCTCACAGGGGGCCCAAGGAAACACCATATATTTT. The variable domain in full, completed from reference TRBV18 and TRBJ1-3, reads NAGVMQNPRHLVRRRGQEARLRCSPMKGHSHVYWYRQLPEEGLKFMVYLQKENIIDESGMPKERFSAEFPKEGPSILRIQQVVRGDSAAYFCASSQGAQGNTIYFGEGSWLTVV.

The rearrangement links TRBV10-3 to TRBJ1-2; 9 bases map to TRBD1. The CDR3 is 14 residues long. Per germline, CDR1 ENHRY and CDR2 SYGVKD. Trimming cost V 3 bases and J 6 bases; bases outside gene matches: 5. DNA for the CDR3: TGTGCCATCAGTGACCCCCGGGACAGGGATGGCTACACCTTC. Its protein is CAISDPRDRDGYTF.

The chain is built from TRBV3-1 (or the pseudogene TRBV3-2) and TRBJ2-7; the D is unclear. Trimming took 1 base from V and 3 from J, leaving 10 bases between them. The germline V gene has CDR1 LGHDT and CDR2 YNNKEL (reference sequence). The CDR3 is 14 residues long. CDR3 protein: CASSQAGSGYEQYF. CDR3 DNA sequence: TGTGCCAGCAGCCAAGCTGGCAGTGGCTACGAGCAGTACTTC.

The rearrangement links TRBV6-5 to TRBJ1-1; 10 bases map to TRBD1. The germline V gene has CDR1 MNHEY and CDR2 SVGAGI. Trimming took 4 bases from V and 1 from J; bases not matched to a gene: 6. The CDR3 spans 16 residues. In nucleotides, the CDR3 is TGTGCCAGCAGTTCGACAGGGGGCTTAGGGAACACTGAAGCTTTCTTT. Protein: CASSSTGGLGNTEAFF.

The chain combines TRBV4-3 with TRBJ2-6; 9 bases are shared with TRBD1. Looked up from germline, CDR1 is LGHNA and CDR2 is YSLEER. Losses at the gene ends were 4 bases for V and 1 base for J; bases not matched to a gene: 14. The CDR3 extends over 20 amino acids. The CDR3 region is CASSRGLTGGGGSGANVLTF. In DNA form, the CDR3 reads TGCGCCAGCAGCCGGGGGCTTACAGGGGGCGGAGGGTCTGGGGCCAACGTCCTGACTTTC.

The gene calls are TRBV6-4 and TRBJ2-1; no clear D. Trimming shortened V by 4 bases and J by 2 bases, and 9 bases separated the two germline ends. The CDR3 sequence is 14 residues long. Germline V CDR1 and CDR2: MRHNA, SNTAGT. The CDR3 protein is CASSVDLTYNEQFF. The CDR3, as DNA: TGTGCCAGCAGTGTGGACCTAACCTACAATGAGCAGTTCTTC.

The gene calls are TRBV28 and TRBJ1-1; maybe TRBD1 (5 bases). The germline V and J ends were trimmed by 6 bases and 1 base, with 15 bases remaining between them. CDR1 MDHEN and CDR2 SYDVKM come from the germline V gene. This CDR3 is built from 15 residues. The CDR3 region has the DNA TGTGCCAGCAGGGACTTGGGACGGCGGAACACTGAAGCTTTCTTT. Translating it yields CASRDLGRRNTEAFF.

The CDR3 nucleotides are TGTGCCAGCAGTTATTCCCCCCGGGGTCCCAAAAACATTCAGTACTTC. This codes for CASSYSPRGPKNIQYF. The V and J genes are TRBV6-5 and TRBJ2-4; TRBD2 is a possible D gene (5 bases). The germline V gene encodes CDR1 MNHEY and CDR2 SVGAGI. CDR3 length: 16 amino acids. V dropped 3 bases and J dropped 2 bases, with 14 bases sitting between them.

The chain couples TRBV28 to TRBJ1-2; tentatively, D is TRBD1 (5 bases). Germline lookup yields CDR1 MDHEN and CDR2 SYDVKM. CDR3 length: 13 residues. V was shortened by 6 bases and J by 5 bases, with 13 bases between the two germline ends. The DNA of the CDR3 is TGTGCCAGCAGCCTACCAGGGATTTATGGCTACACCTTC. Its translation is CASSLPGIYGYTF.

This chain uses TRBV23-1 with TRBJ2-7; possible D gene TRBD1, 6 bases. TRBV23-1 is marked as an open reading frame, function uncertain. Trimming shortened V by 2 bases and J by 5 bases, and 22 bases separated the two germline ends. CDR3 size: 17 residues. The CDR3 loop is CASSQTKCTGKSDEQYF. The CDR3 DNA is TGCGCCAGCAGTCAAACGAAATGCACAGGGAAATCGGACGAGCAGTACTTC.

This clone was seen just once. The V gene is TRBV19, the J gene TRBJ2-7; no clear D gene. Germline lookup yields CDR1 LNHDA and CDR2 SQIVND (reference sequence). V shed 5 bases and J shed 4 bases, with 15 bases lying between them. The CDR3 has 14 amino acids. The CDR3 DNA is TGTGCCAGTAGTCCACGATCTACTGGGTACGAGCAGTACTTC. This encodes CASSPRSTGYEQYF. Full variable domain (remainder filled in from reference TRBV19 and TRBJ2-7): DGGITQSPKYLFRKEGQNVTLSCEQNLNHDAMYWYRQDPGQGLRLIYYSQIVNDFQKGDIAEGYSVSREKKESFPLTVTSAQKNPTAFYLCASSPRSTGYEQYFGPGTRLTVT.

This clone was seen once. This chain joins TRBV7-9 and TRBJ1-1, with a tentative D call TRBD1 (5 bases). V lost 0 bases, J lost 5 bases, and 13 bases lay in between. The CDR3 is made up of 15 amino acids. CDR1 is SEHNR, CDR2 FQNEAQ, per germline (reference sequence). The CDR3 here is CASSLAQGQRTEAFF. CDR3 DNA sequence: TGTGCCAGCAGCTTAGCGCAGGGCCAGAGAACTGAAGCTTTCTTT.

This sequence joins TRBV19 and TRBJ1-3; no definite D call. The CDR3 extends over 14 amino acids. V gave up 3 bases and J gave up 4 bases, with 10 bases separating them. CDR1 and CDR2 from the germline V gene are LNHDA and SQIVND (reference sequence). The CDR3 bases are TGTGCCAGTAGTATTGTATCAGAGGGAAACACCATATATTTT. It translates to CASSIVSEGNTIYF.

The rearrangement links TRBV28 to TRBJ1-3; D is unresolved. The V end was cut by 2 bases, the J end by 8 bases, with 16 bases between. This CDR3 contains 15 residues. Germline lookup yields CDR1 MDHEN and CDR2 SYDVKM. DNA of the CDR3: TGTGCCAGCAGTTTAGAGGGAAGCGATGGGGACACCATATATTTT. This translates into CASSLEGSDGDTIYF.

This sequence joins TRBV6-5 and TRBJ1-2; 11 nucleotides line up with TRBD1. The germline gives CDR1 MNHEY, CDR2 SVGAGI. The trim removed 5 bases at V and 9 bases at J, leaving 8 bases unmatched. The CDR3 spans 14 residues. The CDR3 nucleotides read TGTGCCAGCAGTCCGGACAGGGGGCGCGGGCGCTACACCTTC. Protein sequence: CASSPDRGRGRYTF.

The chain joins TRBV19 to TRBJ1-5, with D uncertain. From germline, CDR1 is LNHDA and CDR2 SQIVND (reference sequence). The V end was cut by 1 base, the J end by 8 bases, with 6 bases between. This CDR3 spans 12 amino acids. The CDR3: CASSIVTEPQHF. The CDR3 bases are TGTGCCAGTAGTATAGTCACGGAGCCCCAGCATTTT.

The chain is built from TRBV6-1 and TRBJ1-2; 9 bases map to TRBD1. Germline assignment: CDR1 MNHNS and CDR2 SASEGT. This CDR3 is built from 14 residues. Trimming cost V 6 bases and J 8 bases; bases outside gene matches: 10. CDR3 bases: TGTGCCAGCAGCTCGGGACAGGGCTCGGGCGGCTACACCTTC. It yields the protein CASSSGQGSGGYTF.

Concerning this clone itself: This sample also contains other DNA sequences that code for the same CDR3. CDR3: CASSPGQLNTEAFF. The DNA for the CDR3 is TGTGCCAGCTCACCAGGTCAGTTGAACACTGAAGCTTTCTTT. The chain is built from TRBV18 and TRBJ1-1; no definite D call. Germline values: CDR1 KGHSH, CDR2 LQKENI. The CDR3 runs 14 residues. V lost 2 bases and J lost 0, with 7 bases in between.